A selection of T cell receptor beta chains follows, all from one sample in a study of radiation and T cells in renal cell carcinoma. The assay was immunoSEQ multiplex PCR, and TCRdb's table has in-frame clones only and misses some. The sample records roughly 60,000 clones, roughly 72% being singletons. Sequenced material: blood, taken from a patient whose treatment included radiotherapy and nephrectomy. The receptor set was obtained from a man in his 60s with renal cell carcinoma. The CDR3 runs from the conserved cysteine through the conserved F or W. The D gene is left open where the match is weak. Some rows have no size entry. The others give once, few or many, or a class for an expanded clone.

V gene	clone size	D gene	J gene	CDR3 DNA	CDR3 protein
TRBV27	-	-	TRBJ2-3	TGTGCCAGCAGCCGACAGGTTAGCACAGATACGCAGTATTTT	CASSRQVSTDTQYF
TRBV18	-	-	TRBJ1-3	TGTGCCAGCTCACCAAACAACGGGGGCCTTGGAAACACCATATATTTT	CASSPNNGGLGNTIYF
TRBV11-2	-	-	TRBJ2-5	TGTGCCAGCAGCAATAGAGAGACCCAGTACTTC	CASSNRETQYF
TRBV7-9	once	-	TRBJ2-5	TGTGCCAGCAGCTTAGCCGGGAGAGAGACCCAGTACTTC	CASSLAGRETQYF
TRBV4-3	-	-	TRBJ2-1	TGCGCCAGCAGCCAAGATCGGAGTGACGAGCAGTTCTTC	CASSQDRSDEQFF
TRBV30	-	-	TRBJ2-5	TGTGCCTGGAGTTGGCAGGTGGACCGCGGGACCCAGTACTTC	CAWSWQVDRGTQYF
TRBV19	few	TRBD1	TRBJ2-2	TGTGCCAGTGAAAAGGGGGCGAGGGTGACCGGGGAGCTGTTTTTT	CASEKGARVTGELFF
TRBV2	-	-	TRBJ1-1	TGTGCCAGCAGTGAAGGGGGCAGGTCTGAAGCTTTCTTT	CASSEGGRSEAFF
TRBV7-2	-	-	TRBJ1-2	TGTGCCAGCAGCTTGGATCTCTATGGCTACACCTTC	CASSLDLYGYTF
TRBV7-8	-	-	TRBJ1-2	TGTGCCAGCAGCTTAGGGCGGAGGGACTATGGCTACACCTTC	CASSLGRRDYGYTF
TRBV7-9	-	TRBD2	TRBJ2-7	TGTGCCAGCAGCTCCGGGACTATCTACGAGCAGTACTTC	CASSSGTIYEQYF
TRBV6-5	-	-	TRBJ2-2	TGTGCCAGCAGACCTAATGAGGGTGGGGAGCTGTTTTTT	CASRPNEGGELFF
TRBV6-6	-	-	TRBJ2-5	TGTGCCAGCAGCAGGGAAGAGACCCAGTACTTC	CASSREETQYF
TRBV10-3	-	TRBD1	TRBJ2-3	TGTGCCATCAGCGGACAGGGGTCCGTTGGCACAGATACGCAGTATTTT	CAISGQGSVGTDTQYF
TRBV5-5	-	-	TRBJ2-5	TGTGCCAGCAGCTTCCCCACGGGAGAGACCCAGTACTTC	CASSFPTGETQYF
TRBV28	-	TRBD1	TRBJ1-5	TGTGCCAGCAGTGACGGGACAGGATTTAGCAATCAGCCCCAGCATTTT	CASSDGTGFSNQPQHF